A single sample gave rise to the 9 T cell receptor beta chains below, sequenced in a study of shared clonotypes between healthy human individuals (dated by TCRdb to 2020 to 2021). Libraries were prepared through the immunoSEQ multiplex PCR assay. Sourced from immuneACCESS, this table was stored by TCRdb with only in-frame sequences that have V and J called. A share of the clones is absent; for the studies checked, an unresolved V gene accounts for under half, and the remainder has no known explanation. The sample records millions of clones, around 95% of which are singletons. The leading ten clones occupy 0.1% to 0.15% of the sample. What was sequenced was naive CD4+ T cells sorted from blood. The cell subset or site label for this specimen denotes: CD45RA+ positively selected. Source of these receptors: a man aged 18 to 35 in good health.

The CDR3 DNA sequence: TGTGCCAGCAGCTTTGGGGAGGGAAATAATTCACCCCTCCACTTT. It yields the protein CASSFGEGNNSPLHF. The V gene is TRBV7-9, the J gene TRBJ1-6; D is uncertain. The CDR3 has 15 amino acids. The V gene lost 3 bases and the J gene lost 5 bases, with 11 bases spanning the gap. Germline V gives CDR1 SEHNR, CDR2 FQNEAQ (reference sequence).

Details on this clone: Since a much larger clone is just one base distant, this may be a read error. The conserved closing phenylalanine or tryptophan is absent in this CDR3, likely reflecting a read error. The rearrangement uses TRBV2 and TRBJ1-1, with 8 bases lining up with TRBD1. Germline CDR1 reads SNHLY; CDR2 reads FYNNEI. Unmatched junction bases numbered 6, after V lost 5 bases and J lost 4 bases. This CDR3 has 14 amino acids. In DNA form, the CDR3 reads TGTGCCAGCAGTCTGACAGGGGAGTCCACTGAAGCTTTCCTT. It is translated as CASSLTGESTEAFL.

In the case of this clone: Other DNA sequences in the sample encode the same CDR3. The CDR3 sequence is CASSLAGVNTGELFF. In nucleotides, the CDR3 is TGCGCCAGCAGCCTAGCGGGGGTGAACACCGGGGAGCTGTTTTTT. V is TRBV5-1 and J is TRBJ2-2; 10 bases line up with TRBD2. The junction had 1 base not matched to a gene; V was cut back by 4 bases and J by 1 base. Germline V gene lookup returns CDR1 SGHRS and CDR2 YFSETQ. The CDR3 extends over 15 amino acids.

The V call is TRBV6-1, the J call TRBJ1-3; D might be TRBD1 (5 bases). The germline gives CDR1 MNHNS, CDR2 SASEGT. V lost 0 bases and J 0 bases, leaving 12 bases between the germline ends. The CDR3 loop spans 17 amino acids. The CDR3 is CASSEAGEGSSGNTIYF. CDR3 nucleotide sequence: TGTGCCAGCAGTGAAGCAGGGGAAGGAAGCTCTGGAAACACCATATATTTT.

This chain uses TRBV25-1 with TRBJ2-5; possibly TRBD1 or TRBD2 for D (5 bases each). Germline CDR1 MGHDK, CDR2 SYGVNS. V was cut by 1 base and J by 5 bases, with 17 bases left in between. CDR3 length: 16 amino acids. CDR3: CASSESGRDPWETQYF. The CDR3 bases are TGTGCCAGCAGTGAATCGGGCAGGGACCCTTGGGAGACCCAGTACTTC.

This chain uses TRBV19 with TRBJ1-2, with D maybe TRBD1 (6 bases). Trimming took off 8 bases at V and 8 bases at J, with 12 bases between the two ends. Germline CDR1 LNHDA, CDR2 SQIVND (reference sequence). This CDR3 is built from 11 residues. The CDR3 protein is CASSTGPGYTF. The CDR3, as DNA: TGTGCCAGTTCGACAGGTCCGGGCTACACCTTC.

The J gene is TRBJ1-6, the V gene TRBV7-9; no clear D. V gave up 1 base and J gave up 5 bases, with 9 bases separating them. Germline CDR1 and CDR2: SEHNR and FQNEAQ (reference sequence). The CDR3 consists of 15 residues. The CDR3 loop is CASSLGAVDNSPLHF. In DNA, the CDR3 is TGTGCCAGCAGCTTAGGGGCGGTTGATAATTCACCCCTCCACTTT.

CDR3 DNA sequence: TGTGCCAGCAGCCTGTGGCAGGAACAAGAGACCCAGTACTTC. Protein sequence: CASSLWQEQETQYF. The V gene is TRBV6-5, the J gene TRBJ2-5; D remains ambiguous. Per germline, CDR1 MNHEY and CDR2 SVGAGI. With 6 bases removed from V and 2 bases from J, the gap between germline ends came to 13 bases. The CDR3 covers 14 residues.

V is TRBV6-6 and J is TRBJ1-5; D not resolved. CDR1 and CDR2 (germline): MNHNY, SVGAGI (reference sequence). V lost 6 bases, J lost 0 bases, and 12 bases lay in between. The CDR3 extends over 15 amino acids. The DNA for the CDR3 is TGTGCCAGCAGCTTAGGTCCATATAGCAATCAGCCCCAGCATTTT. Translated, it gives CASSLGPYSNQPQHF.